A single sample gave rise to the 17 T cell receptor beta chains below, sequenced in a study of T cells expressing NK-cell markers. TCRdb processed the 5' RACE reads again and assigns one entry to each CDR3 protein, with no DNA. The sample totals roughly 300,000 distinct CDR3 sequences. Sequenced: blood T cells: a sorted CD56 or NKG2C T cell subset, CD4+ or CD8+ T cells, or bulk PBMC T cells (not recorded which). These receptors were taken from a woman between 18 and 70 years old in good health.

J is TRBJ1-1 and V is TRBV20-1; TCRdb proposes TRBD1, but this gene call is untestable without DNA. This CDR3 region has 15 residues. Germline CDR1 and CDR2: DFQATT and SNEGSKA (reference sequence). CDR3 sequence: CSARRRGLGNTEAFF.

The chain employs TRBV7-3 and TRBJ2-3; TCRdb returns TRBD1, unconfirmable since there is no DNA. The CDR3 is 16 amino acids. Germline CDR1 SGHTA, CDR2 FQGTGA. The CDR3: CASSLRQLGGTDTQYF.

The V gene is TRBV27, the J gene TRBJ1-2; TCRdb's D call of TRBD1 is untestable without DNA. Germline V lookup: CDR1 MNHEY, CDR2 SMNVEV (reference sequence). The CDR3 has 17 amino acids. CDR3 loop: CASSLFFVGTTNYGYTF.

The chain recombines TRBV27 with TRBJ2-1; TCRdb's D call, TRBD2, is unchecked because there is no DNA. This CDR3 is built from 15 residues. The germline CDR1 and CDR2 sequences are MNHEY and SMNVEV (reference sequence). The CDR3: CASRASGRWGDEQFF.

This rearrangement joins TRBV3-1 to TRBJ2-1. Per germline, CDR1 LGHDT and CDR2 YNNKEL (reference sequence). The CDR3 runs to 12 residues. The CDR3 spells CASSQEEQKQFF.

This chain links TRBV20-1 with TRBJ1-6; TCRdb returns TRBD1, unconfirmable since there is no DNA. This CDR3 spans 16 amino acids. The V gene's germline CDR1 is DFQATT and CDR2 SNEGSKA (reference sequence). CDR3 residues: CSASPRGTGVNSPLHF.

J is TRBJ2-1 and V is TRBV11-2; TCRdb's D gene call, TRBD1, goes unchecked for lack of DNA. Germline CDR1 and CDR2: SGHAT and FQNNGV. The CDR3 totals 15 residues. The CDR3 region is CASSNREPTYNEQFF. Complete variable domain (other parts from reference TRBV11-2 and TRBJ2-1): EAGVAQSPRYKIIEKRQSVAFWCNPISGHATLYWYQQILGQGPKLLIQFQNNGVVDDSQLPKDRFSAERLKGVDSTLKIQPAKLEDSAVYLCASSNREPTYNEQFFGPGTRLTVL.

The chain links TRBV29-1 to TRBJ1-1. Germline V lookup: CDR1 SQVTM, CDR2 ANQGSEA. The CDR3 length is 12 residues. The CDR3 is CSVGGRNTEAFF.

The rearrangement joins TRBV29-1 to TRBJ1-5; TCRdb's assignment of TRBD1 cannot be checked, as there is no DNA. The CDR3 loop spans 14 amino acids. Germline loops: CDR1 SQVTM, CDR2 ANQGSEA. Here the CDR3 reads CSVVPGAGNQPQHF. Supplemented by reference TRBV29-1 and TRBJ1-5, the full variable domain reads SAVISQKPSRDICQRGTSLTIQCQVDSQVTMMFWYRQQPGQSLTLIATANQGSEATYESGFVIDKFPISRPNLTFSTLTVSNMSPEDSSIYLCSVVPGAGNQPQHFGDGTRLSIL.

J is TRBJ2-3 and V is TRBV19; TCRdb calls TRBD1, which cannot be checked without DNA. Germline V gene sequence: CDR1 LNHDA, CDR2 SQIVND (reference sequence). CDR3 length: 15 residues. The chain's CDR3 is CATTPGRGGTDTQYF.

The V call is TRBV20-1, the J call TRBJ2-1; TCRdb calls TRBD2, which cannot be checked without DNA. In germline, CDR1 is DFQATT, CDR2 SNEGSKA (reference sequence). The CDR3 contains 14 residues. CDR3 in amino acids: CSATGSGKYNEQYF.

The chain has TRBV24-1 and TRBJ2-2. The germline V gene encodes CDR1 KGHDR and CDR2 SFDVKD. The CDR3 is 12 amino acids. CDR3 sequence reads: CATSENTGELFF.

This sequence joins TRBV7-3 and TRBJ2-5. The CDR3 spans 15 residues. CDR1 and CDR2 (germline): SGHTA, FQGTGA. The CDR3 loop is CASSLIFGGKETQYF.

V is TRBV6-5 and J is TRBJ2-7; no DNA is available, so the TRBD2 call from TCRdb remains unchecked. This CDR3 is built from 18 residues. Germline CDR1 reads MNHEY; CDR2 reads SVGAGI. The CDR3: CASSYTPGLAGVSYEQYF.

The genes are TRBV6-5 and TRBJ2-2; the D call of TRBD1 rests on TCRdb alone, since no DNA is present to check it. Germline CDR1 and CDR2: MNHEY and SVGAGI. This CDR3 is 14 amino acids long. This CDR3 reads CASSYISRAGELFF.

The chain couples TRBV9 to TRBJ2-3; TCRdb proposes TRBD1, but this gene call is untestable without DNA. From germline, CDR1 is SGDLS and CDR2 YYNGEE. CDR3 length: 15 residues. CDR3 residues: CASSVARGKGDTQYF. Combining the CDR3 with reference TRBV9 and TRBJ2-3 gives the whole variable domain DSGVTQTPKHLITATGQRVTLRCSPRSGDLSVYWYQQSLDQGLQFLIQYYNGEERAKGNILERFSAQQFPDLHSELNLSSLELGDSALYFCASSVARGKGDTQYFGPGTRLTVL.

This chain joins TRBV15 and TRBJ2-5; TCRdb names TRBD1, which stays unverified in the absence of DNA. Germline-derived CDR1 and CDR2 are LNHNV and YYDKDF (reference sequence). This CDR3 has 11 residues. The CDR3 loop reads CATSRMGVQYF.